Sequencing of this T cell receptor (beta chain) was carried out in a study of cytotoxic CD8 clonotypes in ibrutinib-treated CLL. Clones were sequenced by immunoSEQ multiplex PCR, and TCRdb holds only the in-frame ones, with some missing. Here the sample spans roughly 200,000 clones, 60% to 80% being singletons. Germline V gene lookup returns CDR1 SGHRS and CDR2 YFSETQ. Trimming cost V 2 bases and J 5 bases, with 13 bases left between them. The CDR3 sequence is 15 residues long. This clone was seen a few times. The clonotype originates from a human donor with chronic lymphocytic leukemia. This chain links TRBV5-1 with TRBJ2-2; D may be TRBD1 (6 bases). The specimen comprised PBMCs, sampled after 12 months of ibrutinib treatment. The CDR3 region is CASSLGQLGTGELFF. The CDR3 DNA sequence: TGCGCCAGCAGCTTAGGACAGCTGGGGACCGGGGAGCTGTTTTTT.